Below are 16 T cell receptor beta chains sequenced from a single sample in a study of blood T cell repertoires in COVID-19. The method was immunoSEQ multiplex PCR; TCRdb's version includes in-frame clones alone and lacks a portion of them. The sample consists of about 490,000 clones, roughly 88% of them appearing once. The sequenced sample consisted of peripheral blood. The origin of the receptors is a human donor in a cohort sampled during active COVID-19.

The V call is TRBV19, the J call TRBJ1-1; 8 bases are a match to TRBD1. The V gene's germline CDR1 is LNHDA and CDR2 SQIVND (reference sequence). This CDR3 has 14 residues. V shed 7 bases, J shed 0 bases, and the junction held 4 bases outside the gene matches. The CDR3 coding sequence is TGTGCCAGTATACCGGGACAGGTGAACACTGAAGCTTTCTTT. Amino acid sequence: CASIPGQVNTEAFF.

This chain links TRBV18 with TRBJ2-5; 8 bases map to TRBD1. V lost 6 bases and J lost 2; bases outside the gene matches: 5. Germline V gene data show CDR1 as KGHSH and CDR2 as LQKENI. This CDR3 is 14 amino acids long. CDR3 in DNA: TGTGCCAGCTCTACCGGGACAGGTCAAGAGACCCAGTACTTC. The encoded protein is CASSTGTGQETQYF.

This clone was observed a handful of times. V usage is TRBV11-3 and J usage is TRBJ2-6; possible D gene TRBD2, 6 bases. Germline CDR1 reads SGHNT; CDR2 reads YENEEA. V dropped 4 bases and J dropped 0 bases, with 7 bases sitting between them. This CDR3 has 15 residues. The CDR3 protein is CASSSGVSGANVLTF. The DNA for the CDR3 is TGTGCCAGCAGCTCGGGGGTCTCTGGGGCCAACGTCCTGACTTTC.

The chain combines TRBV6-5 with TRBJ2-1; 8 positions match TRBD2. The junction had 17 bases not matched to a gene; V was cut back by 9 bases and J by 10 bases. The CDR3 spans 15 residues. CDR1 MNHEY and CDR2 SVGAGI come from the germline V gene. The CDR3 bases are TGTGCCAGTGCCCTTAGCGGGATCGGACTTCGGGAGCAGTTCTTC. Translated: CASALSGIGLREQFF.

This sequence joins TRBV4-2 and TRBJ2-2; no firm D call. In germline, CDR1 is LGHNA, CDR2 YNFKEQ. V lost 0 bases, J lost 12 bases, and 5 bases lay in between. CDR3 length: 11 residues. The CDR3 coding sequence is TGTGCCAGCAGCCAAGATCATCAGCTGTTTTTT. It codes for CASSQDHQLFF.

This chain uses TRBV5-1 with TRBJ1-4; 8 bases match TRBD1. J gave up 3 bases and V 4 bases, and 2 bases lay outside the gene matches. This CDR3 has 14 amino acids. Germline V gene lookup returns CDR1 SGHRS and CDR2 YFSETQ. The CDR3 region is CASSQGAANEKLFF. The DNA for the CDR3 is TGCGCCAGCAGCCAGGGGGCGGCTAATGAAAAACTGTTTTTT.

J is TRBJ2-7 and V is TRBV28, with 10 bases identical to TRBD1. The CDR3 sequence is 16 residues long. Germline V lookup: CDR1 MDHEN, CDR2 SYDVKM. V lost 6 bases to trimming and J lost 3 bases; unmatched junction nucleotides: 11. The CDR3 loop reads CASRIPLGTGDYEQYF. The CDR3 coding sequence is TGTGCCAGCAGGATTCCTTTAGGGACAGGGGACTACGAGCAGTACTTC.

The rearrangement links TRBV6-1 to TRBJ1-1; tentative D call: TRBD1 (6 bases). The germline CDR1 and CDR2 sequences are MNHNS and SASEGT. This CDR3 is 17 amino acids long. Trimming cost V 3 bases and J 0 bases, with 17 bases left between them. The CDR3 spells CASSDMGHIPLNTEAFF. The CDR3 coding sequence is TGTGCCAGCAGTGATATGGGACACATTCCTTTGAACACTGAAGCTTTCTTT.

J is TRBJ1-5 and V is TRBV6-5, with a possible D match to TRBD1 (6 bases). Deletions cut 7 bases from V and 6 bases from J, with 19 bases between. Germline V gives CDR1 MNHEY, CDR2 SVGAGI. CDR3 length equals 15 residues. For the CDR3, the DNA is TGTGCCAGCATCAAAGCTGGGGGGGCGCGTCAGCCCCAGCATTTT. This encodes CASIKAGGARQPQHF.

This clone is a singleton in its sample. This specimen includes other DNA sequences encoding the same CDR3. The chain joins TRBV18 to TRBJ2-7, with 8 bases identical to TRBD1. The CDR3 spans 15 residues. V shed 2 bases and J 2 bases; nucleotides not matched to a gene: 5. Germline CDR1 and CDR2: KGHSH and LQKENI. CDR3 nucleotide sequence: TGTGCCAGCTCACCAGGGACAGGAGGACCCTACGAGCAGTACTTC. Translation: CASSPGTGGPYEQYF.

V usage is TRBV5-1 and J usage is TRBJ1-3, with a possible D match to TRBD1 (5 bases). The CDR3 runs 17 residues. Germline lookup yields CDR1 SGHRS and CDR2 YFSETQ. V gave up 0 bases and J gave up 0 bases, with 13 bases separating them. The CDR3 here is CASSLDGAGNSGNTIYF. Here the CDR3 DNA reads TGCGCCAGCAGCTTGGATGGGGCAGGTAACTCTGGAAACACCATATATTTT.

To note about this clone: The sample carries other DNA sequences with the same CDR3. CDR3 protein: CAISESDRGYEQYF. The CDR3 coding sequence is TGTGCCATCAGTGAGTCGGATAGGGGCTACGAGCAGTACTTC. The chain carries TRBV10-3 and TRBJ2-7, with D possibly matching TRBD1 (5 bases). Germline V gene lookup returns CDR1 ENHRY and CDR2 SYGVKD. V lost 0 bases, J lost 3 bases, and 9 bases lay in between. The CDR3 loop spans 14 amino acids.

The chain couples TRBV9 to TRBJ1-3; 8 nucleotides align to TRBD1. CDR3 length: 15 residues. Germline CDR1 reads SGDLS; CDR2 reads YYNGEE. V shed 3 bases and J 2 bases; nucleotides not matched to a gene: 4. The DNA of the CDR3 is TGTGCCAGCAGCGAACAGGGGGGGGCTGGAAACACCATATATTTT. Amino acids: CASSEQGGAGNTIYF.

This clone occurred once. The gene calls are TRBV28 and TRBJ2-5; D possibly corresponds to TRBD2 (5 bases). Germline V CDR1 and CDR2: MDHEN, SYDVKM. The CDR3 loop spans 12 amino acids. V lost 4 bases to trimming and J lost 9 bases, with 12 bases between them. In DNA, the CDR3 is TGTGCCAGCAGTTCTCAAGCCGGGGCCCAGTACTTC. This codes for CASSSQAGAQYF.

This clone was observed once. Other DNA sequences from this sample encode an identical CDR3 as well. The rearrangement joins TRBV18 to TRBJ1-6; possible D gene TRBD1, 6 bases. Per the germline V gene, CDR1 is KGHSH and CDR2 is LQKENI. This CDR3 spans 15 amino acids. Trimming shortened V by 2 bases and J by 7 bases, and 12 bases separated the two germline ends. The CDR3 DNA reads TGTGCCAGCTCACCAGGAACAGGGAGCAATTCACCCCTCCACTTT. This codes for CASSPGTGSNSPLHF. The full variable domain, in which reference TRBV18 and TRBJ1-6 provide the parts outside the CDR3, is NAGVMQNPRHLVRRRGQEARLRCSPMKGHSHVYWYRQLPEEGLKFMVYLQKENIIDESGMPKERFSAEFPKEGPSILRIQQVVRGDSAAYFCASSPGTGSNSPLHFGNGTRLTVT.

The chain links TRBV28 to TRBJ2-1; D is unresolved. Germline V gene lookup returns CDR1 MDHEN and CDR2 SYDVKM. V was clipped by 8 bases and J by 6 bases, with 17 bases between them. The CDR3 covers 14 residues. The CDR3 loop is CASVSRVQRNEQFF. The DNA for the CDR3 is TGTGCCAGCGTTTCTCGGGTTCAACGCAATGAGCAGTTCTTC.